This T cell receptor (beta chain) originates from a study of OX40 agonist ivuxolimab in advanced cancers. Study conclusions and caveats: Partial responders treated at 0.1-3.0 mg/kg exhibited clonal expansion among the lowest measured. The study observed clonal expansion of CD4+ and CD8+ blood T cells by week 6 at 0.1 to 3.0 mg/kg.

Clones were sequenced by immunoSEQ multiplex PCR, and TCRdb holds only the in-frame ones, with some missing. The repertoire holds about 79,000 clones, with 92% as singletons. Comments on this clone: Its antigen is as yet unknown.

This TCR came from an adult with an advanced solid tumor such as melanoma, head and neck, liver or kidney cancer. The material was CD4+ or CD8+ T cells sorted from blood, obtained in a trial of the OX40 agonist ivuxolimab.

In DNA, the CDR3 is TGTGCCAGCTACCAGGGGACAGGGCTGGGGACGAAGCAGTACTTC. Encoded protein: CASYQGTGLGTKQYF. The V call is TRBV6-6, the J call TRBJ2-7; 9 bases map to TRBD1. V lost 8 bases and J lost 8; bases outside the gene matches: 16. The CDR3 has 15 residues. Germline V gene lookup returns CDR1 MNHNY and CDR2 SVGAGI (reference sequence).